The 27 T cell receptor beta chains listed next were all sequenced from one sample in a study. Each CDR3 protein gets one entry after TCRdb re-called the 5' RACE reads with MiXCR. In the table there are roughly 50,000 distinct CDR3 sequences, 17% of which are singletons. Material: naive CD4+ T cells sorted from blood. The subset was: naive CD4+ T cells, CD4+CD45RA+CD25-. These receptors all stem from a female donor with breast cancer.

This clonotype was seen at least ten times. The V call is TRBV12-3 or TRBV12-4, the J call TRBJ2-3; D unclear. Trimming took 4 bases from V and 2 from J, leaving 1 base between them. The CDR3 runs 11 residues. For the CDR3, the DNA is TGTGCCAGCAGTTACACAGATACGCAGTATTTT. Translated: CASSYTDTQYF.

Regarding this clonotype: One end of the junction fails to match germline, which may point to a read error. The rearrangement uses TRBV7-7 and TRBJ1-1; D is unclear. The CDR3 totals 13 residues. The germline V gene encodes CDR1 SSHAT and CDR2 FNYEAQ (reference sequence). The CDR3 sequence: CASSADMNTEAFF. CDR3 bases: TGTGCTAGCAGCGCCGACATGAACACTGAAGCTTTCTTT.

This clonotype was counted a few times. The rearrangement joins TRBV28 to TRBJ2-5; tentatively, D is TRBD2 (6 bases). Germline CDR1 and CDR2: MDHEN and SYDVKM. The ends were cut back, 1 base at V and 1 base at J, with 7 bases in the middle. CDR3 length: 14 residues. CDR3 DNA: TGTGCCAGCAGTTTATCCGGGAGCCAAGAGACCCAGTACTTC. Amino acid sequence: CASSLSGSQETQYF.

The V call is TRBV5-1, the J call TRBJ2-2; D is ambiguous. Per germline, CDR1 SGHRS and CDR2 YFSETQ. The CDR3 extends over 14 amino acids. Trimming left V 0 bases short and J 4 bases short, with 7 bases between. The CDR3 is CASSLGDSTGELFF. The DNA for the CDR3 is TGCGCCAGCAGCTTGGGGGATAGCACCGGGGAGCTGTTTTTT.

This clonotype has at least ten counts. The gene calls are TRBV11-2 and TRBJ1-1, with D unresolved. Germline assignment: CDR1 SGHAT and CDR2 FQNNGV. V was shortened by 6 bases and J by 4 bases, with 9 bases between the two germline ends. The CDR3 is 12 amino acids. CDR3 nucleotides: TGTGCCAGCAGTTTGGTAGTCACTGAAGCTTTCTTT. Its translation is CASSLVVTEAFF.

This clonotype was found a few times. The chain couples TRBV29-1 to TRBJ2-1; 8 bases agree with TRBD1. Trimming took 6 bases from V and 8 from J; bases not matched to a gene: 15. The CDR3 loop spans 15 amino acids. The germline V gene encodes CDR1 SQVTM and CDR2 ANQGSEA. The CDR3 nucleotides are TGCAGCGTCGACCTGGGTAGGGGACAGGTTTATGAGCAGTTCTTC. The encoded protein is CSVDLGRGQVYEQFF.

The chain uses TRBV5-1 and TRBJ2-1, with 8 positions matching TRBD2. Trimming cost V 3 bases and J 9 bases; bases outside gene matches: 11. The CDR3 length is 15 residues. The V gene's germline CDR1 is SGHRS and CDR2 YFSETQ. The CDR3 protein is CASSSDPGGPGEQFF. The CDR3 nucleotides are TGCGCCAGCAGCTCGGACCCGGGAGGGCCGGGTGAGCAGTTCTTC.

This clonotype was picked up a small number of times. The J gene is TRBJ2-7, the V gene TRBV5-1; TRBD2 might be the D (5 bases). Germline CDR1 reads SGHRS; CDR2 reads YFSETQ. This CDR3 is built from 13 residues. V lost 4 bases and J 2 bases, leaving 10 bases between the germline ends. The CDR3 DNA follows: TGCGCCAGCAGCGGCCTCGGGACCTACGAGCAGTACTTC. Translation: CASSGLGTYEQYF. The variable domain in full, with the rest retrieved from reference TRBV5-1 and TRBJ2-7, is KAGVTQTPRYLIKTRGQQVTLSCSPISGHRSVSWYQQTPGQGLQFLFEYFSETQRNKGNFPGRFSGRQFSNSRSEMNVSTLELGDSALYLCASSGLGTYEQYFGPGTRLTVT.

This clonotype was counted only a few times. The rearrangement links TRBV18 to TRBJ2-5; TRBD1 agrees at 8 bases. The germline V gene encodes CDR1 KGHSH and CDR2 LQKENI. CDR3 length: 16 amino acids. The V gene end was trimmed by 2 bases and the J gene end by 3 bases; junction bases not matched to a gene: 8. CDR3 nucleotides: TGTGCCAGCTCACCATGGCAGGGGGCCCGGGAAGAGACCCAGTACTTC. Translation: CASSPWQGAREETQYF.

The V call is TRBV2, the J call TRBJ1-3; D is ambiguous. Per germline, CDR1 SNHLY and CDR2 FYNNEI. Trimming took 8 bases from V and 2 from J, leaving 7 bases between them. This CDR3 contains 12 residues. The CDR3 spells CASGSTGNTIYF. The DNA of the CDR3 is TGTGCCAGCGGGTCTACTGGAAACACCATATATTTT.

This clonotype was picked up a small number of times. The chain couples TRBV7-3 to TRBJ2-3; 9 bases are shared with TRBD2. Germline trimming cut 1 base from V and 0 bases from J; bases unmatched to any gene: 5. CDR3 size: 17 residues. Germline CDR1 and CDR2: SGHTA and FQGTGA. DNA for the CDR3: TGTGCCAGCAGCTTAAGCGTTCTAGCGGGAAGCACAGATACGCAGTATTTT. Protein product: CASSLSVLAGSTDTQYF. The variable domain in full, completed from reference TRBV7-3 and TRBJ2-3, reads GAGVSQTPSNKVTEKGKYVELRCDPISGHTALYWYRQSLGQGPEFLIYFQGTGAADDSGLPNDRFFAVRPEGSVSTLKIQRTERGDSAVYLCASSLSVLAGSTDTQYFGPGTRLTVL.

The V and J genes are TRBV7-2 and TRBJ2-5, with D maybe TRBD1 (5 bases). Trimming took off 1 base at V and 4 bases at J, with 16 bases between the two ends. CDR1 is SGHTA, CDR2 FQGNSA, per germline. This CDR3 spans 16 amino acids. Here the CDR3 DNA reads TGTGCCAGCAGCTTAGTCGCCGGCTACCAGGGAGAGACCCAGTACTTC. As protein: CASSLVAGYQGETQYF.

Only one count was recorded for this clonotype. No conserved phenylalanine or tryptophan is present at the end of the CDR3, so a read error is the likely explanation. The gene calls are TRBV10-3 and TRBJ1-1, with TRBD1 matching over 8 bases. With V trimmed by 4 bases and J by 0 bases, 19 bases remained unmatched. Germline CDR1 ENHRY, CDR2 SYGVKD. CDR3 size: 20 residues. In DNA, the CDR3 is TGTGCCATCAGTGCCCCCCGACAGGGGCTCCCTCATTTAATGAACACTGAAGCTTTCCTT. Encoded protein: CAISAPRQGLPHLMNTEAFL.

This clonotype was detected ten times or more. The CDR3 loop is CASSLTVTRQETQYF. CDR3 nucleotides: TGCGCCAGCAGCCTCACAGTCACCAGACAAGAGACCCAGTACTTC. The chain couples TRBV5-1 to TRBJ2-5; no firm D call. Per the germline V gene, CDR1 is SGHRS and CDR2 is YFSETQ. This CDR3 contains 15 residues. Trimming took 4 bases from V and 2 from J, leaving 15 bases between them.

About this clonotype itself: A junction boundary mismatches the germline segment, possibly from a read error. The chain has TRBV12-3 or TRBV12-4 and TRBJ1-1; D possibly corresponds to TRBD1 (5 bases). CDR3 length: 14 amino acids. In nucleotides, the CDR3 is TGTTCCAGCAGCCCCCAGGGTTTTTTCACTGAAGCTTTCTTT. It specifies CSSSPQGFFTEAFF.

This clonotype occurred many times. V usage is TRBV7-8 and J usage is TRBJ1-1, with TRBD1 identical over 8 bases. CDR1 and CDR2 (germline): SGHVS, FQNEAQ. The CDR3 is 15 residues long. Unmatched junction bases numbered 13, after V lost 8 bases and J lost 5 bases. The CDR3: CASGTPTGAVTEAFF. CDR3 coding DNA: TGTGCCAGCGGGACTCCGACAGGGGCGGTGACTGAAGCTTTCTTT.

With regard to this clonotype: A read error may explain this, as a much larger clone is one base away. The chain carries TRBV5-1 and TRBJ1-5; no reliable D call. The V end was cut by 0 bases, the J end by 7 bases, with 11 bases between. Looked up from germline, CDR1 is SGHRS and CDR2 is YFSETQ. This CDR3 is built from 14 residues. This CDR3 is CASSLEGKDQPQHF. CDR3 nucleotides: TGCGCCAGCAGCTTGGAAGGAAAGGACCAGCCCCAGCATTTT.

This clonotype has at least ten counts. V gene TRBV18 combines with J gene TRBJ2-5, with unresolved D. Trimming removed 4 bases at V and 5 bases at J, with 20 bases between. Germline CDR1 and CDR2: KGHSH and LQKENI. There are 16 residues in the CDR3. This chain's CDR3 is CASSREGGRVQETQYF. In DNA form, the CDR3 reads TGTGCCAGCTCACGGGAAGGCGGACGAGTACAGGAGACCCAGTACTTC.

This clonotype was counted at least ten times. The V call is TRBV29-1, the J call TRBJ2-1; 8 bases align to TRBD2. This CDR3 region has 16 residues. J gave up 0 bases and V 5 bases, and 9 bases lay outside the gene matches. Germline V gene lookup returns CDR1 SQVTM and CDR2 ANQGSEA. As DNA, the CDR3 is TGCAGCGTTCGCGGGAGGCATGATAGCTCCTACAATGAGCAGTTCTTC. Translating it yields CSVRGRHDSSYNEQFF.

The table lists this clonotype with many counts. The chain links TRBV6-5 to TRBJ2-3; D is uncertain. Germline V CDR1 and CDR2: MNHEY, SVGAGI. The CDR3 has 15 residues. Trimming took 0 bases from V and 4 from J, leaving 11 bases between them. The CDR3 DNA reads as TGTGCCAGCAGTTACTCGGCTCATTTGTCAGATACGCAGTATTTT. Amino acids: CASSYSAHLSDTQYF.

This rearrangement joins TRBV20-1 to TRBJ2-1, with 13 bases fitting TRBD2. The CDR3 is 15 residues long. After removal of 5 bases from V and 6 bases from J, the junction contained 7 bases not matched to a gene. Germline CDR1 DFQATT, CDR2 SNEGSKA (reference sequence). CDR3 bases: TGCAGTGCTGACGGACTAGCGGGAGTGATCAATGAGCAGTTCTTC. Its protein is CSADGLAGVINEQFF.

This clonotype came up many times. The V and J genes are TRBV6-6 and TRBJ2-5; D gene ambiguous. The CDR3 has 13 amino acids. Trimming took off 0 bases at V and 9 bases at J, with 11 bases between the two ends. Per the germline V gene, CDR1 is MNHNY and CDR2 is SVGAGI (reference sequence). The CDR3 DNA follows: TGTGCCAGCAGTTACTCAAAAGAGGTGCCCCAGTACTTC. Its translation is CASSYSKEVPQYF.

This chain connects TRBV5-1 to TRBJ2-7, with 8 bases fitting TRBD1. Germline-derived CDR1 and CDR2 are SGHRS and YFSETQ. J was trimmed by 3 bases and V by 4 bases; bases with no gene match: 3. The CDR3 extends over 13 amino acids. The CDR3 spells CASSRTGNYEQYF. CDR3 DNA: TGCGCCAGCAGCCGGACAGGGAACTACGAGCAGTACTTC.

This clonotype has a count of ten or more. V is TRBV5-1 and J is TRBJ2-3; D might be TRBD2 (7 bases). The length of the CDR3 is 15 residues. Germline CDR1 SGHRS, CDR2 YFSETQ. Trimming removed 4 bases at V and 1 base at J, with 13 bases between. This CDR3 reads CASSPRGGGTDTQYF. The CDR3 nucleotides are TGCGCCAGCAGCCCCCGAGGGGGGGGCACAGATACGCAGTATTTT. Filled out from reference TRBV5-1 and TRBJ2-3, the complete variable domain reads KAGVTQTPRYLIKTRGQQVTLSCSPISGHRSVSWYQQTPGQGLQFLFEYFSETQRNKGNFPGRFSGRQFSNSRSEMNVSTLELGDSALYLCASSPRGGGTDTQYFGPGTRLTVL.

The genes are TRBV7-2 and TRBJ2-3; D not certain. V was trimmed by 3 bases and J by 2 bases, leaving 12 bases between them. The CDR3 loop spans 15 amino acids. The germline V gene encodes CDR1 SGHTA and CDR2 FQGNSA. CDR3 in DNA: TGTGCCAGCAGCTTCGAGTATCGGCTCACAGATACGCAGTATTTT. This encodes CASSFEYRLTDTQYF.

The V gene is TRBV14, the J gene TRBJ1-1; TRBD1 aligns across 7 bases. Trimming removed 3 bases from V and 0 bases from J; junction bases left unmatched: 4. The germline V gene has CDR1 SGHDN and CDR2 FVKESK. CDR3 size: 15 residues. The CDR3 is CASSQLGTVNTEAFF. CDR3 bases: TGTGCCAGCAGCCAGCTCGGGACAGTGAACACTGAAGCTTTCTTT.

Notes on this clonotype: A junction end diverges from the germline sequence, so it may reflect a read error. The CDR3: CASSLFSRGQEAQYF. CDR3 in DNA: TGTGCCAGCAGCTTGTTCTCCCGGGGCCAAGAGGCCCAGTACTTC. The rearrangement uses TRBV5-6 and TRBJ2-5, with D possibly being TRBD1 or TRBD2 (5 bases each). The CDR3 has 15 residues. CDR1 and CDR2 from the germline V gene are SGHDT and YYEEEE.